This TCR beta chain was found in a study of cytomegalovirus exposure and HLA in healthy donors. Turning to the study itself: An analysis done earlier identified 90 million to 120 million unique TCR beta sequences from around 180 million T cells. Study observations and caveats: Certain sequence variants were highly shared and formed a cluster, and this cluster was likely a sequencing artifact. Rare TCR sequences dominated, though some public TCRs recurred in many donors.

CDR3 length: 13 residues. V lost 3 bases, J lost 7 bases, and 10 bases lay in between. Germline CDR1 reads SNHLY; CDR2 reads FYNNEI. As for this clone: The target antigen is unknown.

Donors likely had unrecorded immune exposures despite being nominally healthy when sampled. Primers: 60 Vbeta forward and 13 Jbeta reverse. Sequencing used immunoSEQ multiplex PCR; TCRdb keeps in-frame clones, though not all of them. The sample has 95,000 to 100,000 clones, over 80% seen once. The genes are TRBV2 and TRBJ1-5; no clear D gene. The sequencing sample was made of PBMCs. The TCR comes from a female donor in good health and CMV-seropositive. The CDR3: CASSDRVYQPQHF. CDR3 DNA: TGTGCCAGCAGTGACCGGGTATACCAGCCCCAGCATTTT.